These 27 T cell receptor beta chains originate from one sample sequenced in a study of shared clonotypes between healthy human individuals. The method was immunoSEQ multiplex PCR; TCRdb's version includes in-frame clones alone and lacks a portion of them. The sample includes around 2.5 million clones, 80% to 95% of them seen just once. The sample comprised naive CD4+ T cells from PBMCs. Subset in this sample: CD45RA+ positively selected. The receptors stem from a man between 18 and 35 years old in good health. Some clones in this sample may be carry-over from other donors' samples.

The genes are TRBV30 and TRBJ1-2, with 7 bases matching TRBD1. CDR3 length: 14 amino acids. Trimming at V came to 4 bases and at J to 1 base, leaving 6 bases not matched to a gene. CDR1 GTSNPN and CDR2 SVGIG come from the germline V gene (reference sequence). This CDR3 is CAWNPTGLNYGYTF. The CDR3 DNA reads TGTGCCTGGAACCCGACAGGGCTTAACTATGGCTACACCTTC.

With regard to this clone: The same CDR3 can be traced to other DNA sequences in this sample. V is TRBV5-1 and J is TRBJ2-1; no reliable D call. The germline CDR1 and CDR2 sequences are SGHRS and YFSETQ. V was pared by 4 bases and J by 0 bases, with 11 bases between. The CDR3 consists of 15 residues. DNA for the CDR3: TGCGCCAGCAGCCTGGACGCGAGCTCCTACAATGAGCAGTTCTTC. This sequence encodes CASSLDASSYNEQFF. Filled out from reference TRBV5-1 and TRBJ2-1, the complete variable domain reads KAGVTQTPRYLIKTRGQQVTLSCSPISGHRSVSWYQQTPGQGLQFLFEYFSETQRNKGNFPGRFSGRQFSNSRSEMNVSTLELGDSALYLCASSLDASSYNEQFFGPGTRLTVL.

This chain connects TRBV18 to TRBJ2-2, with TRBD1 matching over 8 bases. Trimming removed 11 bases from V and 5 bases from J; junction bases left unmatched: 7. The CDR3 loop spans 13 amino acids. The germline gives CDR1 KGHSH, CDR2 LQKENI. CDR3 sequence: CAGWTGRTGELFF. The DNA for the CDR3 is TGTGCCGGATGGACAGGGAGAACCGGGGAGCTGTTTTTT.

The chain joins TRBV7-2 to TRBJ2-7; no clear D gene. Trimming left V 2 bases short and J 1 base short, with 6 bases between. The CDR3 has 13 residues. Germline CDR1 and CDR2: SGHTA and FQGNSA. The CDR3 DNA follows: TGTGCCAGCAGCTTAAAGGATTCCTACGAGCAGTACTTC. This gives the protein CASSLKDSYEQYF.

This chain connects TRBV2 to TRBJ1-1; D call uncertain. From germline, CDR1 is SNHLY and CDR2 FYNNEI. The CDR3 sequence is 16 residues long. Trimming took off 3 bases at V and 9 bases at J, with 23 bases between the two ends. This chain's CDR3 is CASSDLPGYAGSQAFF. The CDR3 DNA reads as TGTGCCAGCAGTGATTTGCCGGGATATGCGGGGAGCCAAGCTTTCTTT. The variable domain in full, completed from reference TRBV2 and TRBJ1-1, reads EPEVTQTPSHQVTQMGQEVILRCVPISNHLYFYWYRQILGQKVEFLVSFYNNEISEKSEIFDDQFSVERPDGSNFTLKIRSTKLEDSAMYFCASSDLPGYAGSQAFFGQGTRLTVV.

This sequence joins TRBV27 and TRBJ2-4; no clear D. This CDR3 comprises 15 residues. Trimming left V 6 bases short and J 0 bases short, with 12 bases between. Germline CDR1 reads MNHEY; CDR2 reads SMNVEV (reference sequence). The CDR3 loop reads CASRARRLAKNIQYF. Written as DNA, the CDR3 is TGTGCCAGCAGGGCGCGGAGACTAGCCAAAAACATTCAGTACTTC.

V gene TRBV9 combines with J gene TRBJ2-1; no clear D. Trimming stripped 4 bases from V and 0 bases from J, with 5 bases between. Germline V CDR1 and CDR2: SGDLS, YYNGEE. This CDR3 region has 13 residues. This CDR3 is CASSTRSYNEQFF. DNA of the CDR3: TGTGCCAGCAGCACGCGCTCCTACAATGAGCAGTTCTTC.

The chain couples TRBV18 to TRBJ1-2; 11 nucleotides agree with TRBD1. V dropped 1 base and J dropped 3; count of bases not matched to a gene: 4. The germline V gene has CDR1 KGHSH and CDR2 LQKENI. The CDR3 is 16 amino acids. The CDR3 loop reads CASSPRPGQGDYGYTF. In DNA, the CDR3 is TGTGCCAGCTCACCACGTCCGGGACAGGGGGACTATGGCTACACCTTC.

The V gene is TRBV7-2, the J gene TRBJ2-3; D is unclear. The V and J ends lost 3 bases and 2 bases respectively, with 3 bases between them. Germline-derived CDR1 and CDR2 are SGHTA and FQGNSA. The CDR3 extends over 12 amino acids. The CDR3 is CASSFPTDTQYF. In DNA form, the CDR3 reads TGTGCCAGCAGCTTCCCCACAGATACGCAGTATTTT.

The sample holds one count of this clone. This CDR3 is CASSLDSNQPQHF. The CDR3 region has the DNA TGCGCCAGCAGCCTCGACAGCAATCAGCCCCAGCATTTT. V gene TRBV4-3 combines with J gene TRBJ1-5; no definite D call. From germline, CDR1 is LGHNA and CDR2 YSLEER. The CDR3 loop spans 13 amino acids. Trimming cost V 4 bases and J 1 base, with 5 bases left between them.

J is TRBJ1-2 and V is TRBV29-1; TRBD1 matches 11 bases. Trimming removed 3 bases from V and 5 bases from J; junction bases left unmatched: 5. Germline lookup yields CDR1 SQVTM and CDR2 ANQGSEA. CDR3 length: 14 residues. The CDR3 DNA is TGCAGCGTTGAGGACAGGGGGCGCTCTTATGGCTACACCTTC. It encodes CSVEDRGRSYGYTF.

The chain is built from TRBV14 and TRBJ2-3; 7 bases match TRBD1. In germline, CDR1 is SGHDN, CDR2 FVKESK. Trimming removed 4 bases from V and 5 bases from J; junction bases left unmatched: 9. The CDR3 covers 15 residues. CDR3 sequence (DNA): TGTGCCAGCAGCCTACAGGGGACGATGGGAGATACGCAGTATTTT. Its protein is CASSLQGTMGDTQYF.

The chain has TRBV10-3 and TRBJ2-3, with TRBD1 identical over 7 bases. Trimming cost V 8 bases and J 4 bases; bases outside gene matches: 12. The CDR3 contains 15 residues. The germline V gene has CDR1 ENHRY and CDR2 SYGVKD. CDR3 protein: CAIHPGTGAPDTQYF. The CDR3 DNA sequence: TGTGCCATCCACCCTGGAACAGGGGCCCCAGATACGCAGTATTTT.

V usage is TRBV27 and J usage is TRBJ2-1; TRBD2 agrees at 7 bases. This CDR3 region has 14 residues. Germline CDR1 MNHEY, CDR2 SMNVEV (reference sequence). The V gene end was trimmed by 5 bases and the J gene end by 10 bases; junction bases not matched to a gene: 11. The CDR3: CASSNRDYDNEQFF. The DNA for the CDR3 is TGTGCCAGCAGTAACCGGGACTATGATAACGAGCAGTTCTTC.

This chain connects TRBV5-1 to TRBJ1-2; D is unclear. CDR1 and CDR2 from the germline V gene are SGHRS and YFSETQ. The CDR3 runs to 13 residues. The V end was cut by 0 bases, the J end by 8 bases, with 11 bases between. Here the CDR3 DNA reads TGCGCCAGCAGCTTGGTGGTCGGCCTCGGCTACACCTTC. Amino acids: CASSLVVGLGYTF.

The gene calls are TRBV10-3 and TRBJ1-1, with a weak D call TRBD1 (6 bases). Germline V gene data show CDR1 as ENHRY and CDR2 as SYGVKD. With 2 bases removed from V and 3 bases from J, the gap between germline ends came to 13 bases. The CDR3 spans 15 residues. CDR3: CAISEGKGVDTEAFF. CDR3 coding DNA: TGTGCCATCAGTGAGGGTAAGGGGGTGGACACTGAAGCTTTCTTT.

V and J are TRBV7-9 and TRBJ2-6; 8 positions agree with TRBD1. Germline-derived CDR1 and CDR2 are SEHNR and FQNEAQ (reference sequence). This CDR3 comprises 17 residues. J lost 0 bases, V lost 5 bases, and 6 bases had no gene match. CDR3 nucleotide sequence: TGTGCCAGCAGCGAGGGACAGGTGCCCTCTGGGGCCAACGTCCTGACTTTC. It translates to CASSEGQVPSGANVLTF.

J is TRBJ1-6 and V is TRBV30; possibly TRBD1 for D (6 bases). The V gene's germline CDR1 is GTSNPN and CDR2 SVGIG (reference sequence). Trimming took off 5 bases at V and 6 bases at J, with 8 bases between the two ends. The CDR3 spans 12 residues. CDR3 in amino acids: CAWGQPNSPLHF. The CDR3 nucleotides are TGTGCCTGGGGACAGCCTAATTCACCCCTCCACTTT. The complete variable domain, with remaining parts taken from reference TRBV30 and TRBJ1-6, reads SQTIHQWPATLVQPVGSPLSLECTVEGTSNPNLYWYRQAAGRGLQLLFYSVGIGQISSEVPQNLSASRPQDRQFILSSKKLLLSDSGFYLCAWGQPNSPLHFGNGTRLTVT.

This sequence joins TRBV27 and TRBJ2-1; TRBD2 aligns across 10 bases. This CDR3 region has 17 residues. V lost 5 bases, J lost 8 bases, and 15 bases stayed unmatched. CDR1 and CDR2 (germline): MNHEY, SMNVEV (reference sequence). The CDR3 DNA sequence: TGTGCCAGCAGTCCCTATGGGGCTAGCGGGAGATACGATGAGCAGTTCTTC. Its protein is CASSPYGASGRYDEQFF.

The chain combines TRBV5-1 with TRBJ2-3; possibly TRBD2 for D (5 bases). The CDR3 totals 16 residues. Germline CDR1 is SGHRS and CDR2 is YFSETQ. Trimming shortened V by 4 bases and J by 2 bases, and 17 bases separated the two germline ends. CDR3 nucleotide sequence: TGCGCCAGCAGCCCCGACCCCCAGCGGTTCACAGATACGCAGTATTTT. It yields the protein CASSPDPQRFTDTQYF.

V usage is TRBV30 and J usage is TRBJ2-1; D possibly corresponds to TRBD2 (5 bases). CDR3 length: 15 residues. The V gene's germline CDR1 is GTSNPN and CDR2 SVGIG (reference sequence). V was cut by 3 bases and J by 0 bases, with 12 bases left in between. The CDR3 nucleotides are TGTGCCTGGAGCCCACCGGGGAGCTCCTACAATGAGCAGTTCTTC. Translating it yields CAWSPPGSSYNEQFF.

The V and J genes are TRBV5-6 and TRBJ1-4, with 9 positions matching TRBD1. This CDR3 spans 19 amino acids. With V trimmed by 2 bases and J by 3 bases, 14 bases remained unmatched. Germline CDR1 reads SGHDT; CDR2 reads YYEEEE. The CDR3 coding sequence is TGTGCCAGCAGCTTCAAAGAAAACAGGGGGCAGTATTCTAATGAAAAACTGTTTTTT. It codes for CASSFKENRGQYSNEKLFF.

Notes on this clone: Different DNA sequences within this sample yield the same CDR3. This chain connects TRBV4-1 to TRBJ2-1, with 7 bases identical to TRBD2. The junction had 2 bases not matched to a gene; V was cut back by 0 bases and J by 0 bases. The germline V gene has CDR1 MGHRA and CDR2 YSYEKL. The CDR3 spans 16 residues. The CDR3: CASSQDRGSSYNEQFF. CDR3 sequence (DNA): TGCGCCAGCAGCCAAGATCGCGGGAGCTCCTACAATGAGCAGTTCTTC.

The V gene is TRBV19, the J gene TRBJ2-6; possibly TRBD1 for D (6 bases). Germline loops: CDR1 LNHDA, CDR2 SQIVND (reference sequence). Trimming cost V 4 bases and J 0 bases, with 13 bases left between them. The length of the CDR3 is 17 residues. Here the CDR3 DNA reads TGTGCCAGTAGTACGAGGACAGCCTCCTCTGGGGCCAACGTCCTGACTTTC. Its protein is CASSTRTASSGANVLTF.

This clone was seen only a few times. The same CDR3 arises from other DNA sequences in this sample as well. The rearrangement uses TRBV7-3 and TRBJ2-1, with TRBD2 matching 9 bases. The germline V gene has CDR1 SGHTA and CDR2 FQGTGA. The J segment lost 0 bases and the V segment lost 4 bases, leaving 1 base of the junction unmatched. The CDR3 spans 15 residues. In DNA form, the CDR3 reads TGTGCCAGCAGCTATAGCGGGAGCTCCTACAATGAGCAGTTCTTC. Translated, it gives CASSYSGSSYNEQFF.

The genes are TRBV28 and TRBJ1-3; D unresolved. CDR1 and CDR2 (germline): MDHEN, SYDVKM. The V end lost 8 bases, the J end lost 2 bases, and 7 bases lay between the germline ends. The CDR3 spans 12 residues. The CDR3 region is CASLQAGNTIYF. The CDR3 DNA sequence: TGTGCCAGCCTCCAGGCTGGAAACACCATATATTTT.

V gene TRBV27 combines with J gene TRBJ2-1, with TRBD1 matching over 9 bases. V shed 5 bases, J shed 8 bases, and the junction held 10 bases outside the gene matches. This CDR3 contains 15 residues. Germline CDR1 reads MNHEY; CDR2 reads SMNVEV (reference sequence). CDR3 sequence (DNA): TGTGCCAGCAGTCCACCGGGACAGGGTCACCATGAGCAGTTCTTC. Its protein is CASSPPGQGHHEQFF.